Listed below are T cell receptor beta chains from one sample, sequenced in a study of blood T cell repertoires in COVID-19. Sequenced by immunoSEQ multiplex PCR; TCRdb stores in-frame clones only, minus some. The table lists some 250,000 clones, about 80% of them singletons. Sequenced material: peripheral blood. These receptor sequences come from a woman over 75 with acute or convalescent COVID-19. CDR3s leave out the opening cysteine and the closing phenylalanine or tryptophan. Each record gives: CDR3 protein, J gene, V gene, clone size. The listing skips clone size in some rows; elsewhere it reads once, few, many or a size class.

CDR3: ASSLGLAAYEQY; J: TRBJ2-7; V: TRBV6-2/TRBV6-3; size: few
CDR3: ASLRTSGNSYEQY; J: TRBJ2-7; V: TRBV7-2; size: NA
CDR3: ASSSGGGTYNEQF; J: TRBJ2-1; V: TRBV5-1; size: NA
CDR3: SVEGQGGAF; J: TRBJ1-1; V: TRBV29-1; size: NA
CDR3: ASSRTSGRAGTGELF; J: TRBJ2-2; V: TRBV5-1; size: NA
CDR3: ASSIHSRGRNQPQH; J: TRBJ1-5; V: TRBV19; size: once
CDR3: ASTQSVEQF; J: TRBJ2-1; V: TRBV7-9; size: NA
CDR3: ASSYSTSTDTQY; J: TRBJ2-3; V: TRBV6-5; size: NA
CDR3: SASPGTVGPNYGYT; J: TRBJ1-2; V: TRBV20-1; size: NA
CDR3: ASSFRDGGNQPQH; J: TRBJ1-5; V: TRBV6-2/TRBV6-3; size: NA